This is a list of T cell receptor beta chains from one sample in a study of shared clonotypes between healthy human individuals. Assay: immunoSEQ multiplex PCR; the TCRdb copy retains only in-frame clones and omits some. The sample records approximately 1,500,000 clones, more than 95% being singletons. The specimen was naive CD4+ T cells sorted from blood. These receptors all come from a man under 40 in good health. Each CDR3 is given with its conserved first and last residue. The order of the fields is D gene, V gene, clone size, J gene, CDR3 protein, CDR3 DNA. A D gene is named only where the DNA matches it firmly. Size values are once, few and many counts, or a class for expanded clones, and some rows have none.

-,TRBV28,-,TRBJ2-3,CASTRSFPDTQYF,TGTGCCAGTACCAGGTCCTTCCCAGATACGCAGTATTTT
-,TRBV4-1,-,TRBJ1-1,CASSPSPVDTEAFF,TGCGCCAGCAGCCCCAGTCCGGTTGACACTGAAGCTTTCTTT
-,TRBV6-1,many,TRBJ1-1,CASSEPRRLTEAFF,TGTGCCAGCAGTGAACCCAGGCGGCTTACTGAAGCTTTCTTT
-,TRBV10-2,-,TRBJ2-1,CASRVNWQPFLSYNEQFF,TGCGCCAGCAGAGTAAATTGGCAGCCCTTTCTCTCCTACAATGAGCAGTTCTTC
TRBD2,TRBV11-2,-,TRBJ2-3,CASRPIAGLWDTQYF,TGTGCCAGCAGGCCGATAGCGGGCCTCTGGGATACGCAGTATTTT
TRBD2,TRBV11-2,-,TRBJ2-1,CASSRPAGVYYNEQFF,TGTGCCAGCAGCAGACCAGCGGGAGTATACTACAATGAGCAGTTCTTC
-,TRBV7-2,-,TRBJ2-2,CASSLAMVGELFF,TGTGCCAGCAGCTTAGCTATGGTCGGGGAGCTGTTTTTT
-,TRBV11-3,-,TRBJ1-1,CASSLGPGENTEAFF,TGTGCCAGCAGCTTAGGACCGGGTGAGAACACTGAAGCTTTCTTT
-,TRBV2,-,TRBJ2-2,CASTVYPGELFF,TGTGCCAGCACCGTTTATCCCGGGGAGCTGTTTTTT
-,TRBV9,once,TRBJ1-3,CASSVDTHSGNTIYF,TGTGCCAGCAGCGTAGATACGCACTCTGGAAACACCATATATTTT
-,TRBV28,-,TRBJ2-7,CASTPGQGIHEQYF,TGTGCCAGCACCCCGGGGCAGGGTATCCACGAGCAGTACTTC
-,TRBV11-2,few,TRBJ2-6,CASSLSNRDGANVLTF,TGTGCCAGCAGCTTAAGCAACAGGGATGGGGCCAACGTCCTGACTTTC
TRBD1,TRBV28,-,TRBJ1-5,CASSFIGRQGDQPQHF,TGTGCCAGCAGTTTCATTGGGAGGCAGGGGGATCAGCCCCAGCATTTT
-,TRBV5-1,-,TRBJ2-1,CASSPGYPYNEQFF,TGCGCCAGCAGCCCAGGGTACCCCTACAATGAGCAGTTCTTC
TRBD2,TRBV19,-,TRBJ2-3,CASSLSRTSGMADTQYF,TGTGCCAGTAGTTTATCCAGGACTAGCGGGATGGCAGATACGCAGTATTTT
-,TRBV28,-,TRBJ1-2,CASSLKQRGYTF,TGTGCCAGCAGTTTAAAACAGCGGGGCTACACCTTC
-,TRBV6-1,-,TRBJ1-5,CASSEWAASSSNQPQHF,TGTGCCAGCAGTGAGTGGGCCGCCTCTAGTAGCAATCAGCCCCAGCATTTT